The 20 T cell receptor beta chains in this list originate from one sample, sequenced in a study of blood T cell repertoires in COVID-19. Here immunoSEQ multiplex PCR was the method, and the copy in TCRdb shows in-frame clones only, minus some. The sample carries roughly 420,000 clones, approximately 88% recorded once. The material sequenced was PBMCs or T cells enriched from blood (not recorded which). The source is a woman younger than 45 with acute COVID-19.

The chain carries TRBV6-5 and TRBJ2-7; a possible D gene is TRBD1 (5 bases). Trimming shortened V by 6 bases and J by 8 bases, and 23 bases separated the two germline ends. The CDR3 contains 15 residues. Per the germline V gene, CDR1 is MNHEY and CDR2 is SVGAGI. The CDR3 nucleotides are TGTGCCAGCAGACCCCAAACAGGCGTTCTAACTCAGCAGTACTTC. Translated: CASRPQTGVLTQQYF.

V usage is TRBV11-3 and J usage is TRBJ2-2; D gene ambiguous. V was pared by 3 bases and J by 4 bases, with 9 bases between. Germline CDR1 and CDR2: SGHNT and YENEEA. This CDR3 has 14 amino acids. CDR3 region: CASSFIGATGELFF. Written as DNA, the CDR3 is TGTGCCAGCAGCTTTATTGGAGCCACCGGGGAGCTGTTTTTT. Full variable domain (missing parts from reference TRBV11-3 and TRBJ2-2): EAGVVQSPRYKIIEKKQPVAFWCNPISGHNTLYWYLQNLGQGPELLIRYENEEAVDDSQLPKDRFSAERLKGVDSTLKIQPAELGDSAVYLCASSFIGATGELFFGEGSRLTVL.

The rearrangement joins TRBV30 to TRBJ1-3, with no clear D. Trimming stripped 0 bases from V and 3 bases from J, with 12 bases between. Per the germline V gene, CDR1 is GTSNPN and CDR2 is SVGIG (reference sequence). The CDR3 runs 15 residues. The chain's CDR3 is CAWSVLERYGNTIYF. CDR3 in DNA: TGTGCCTGGAGTGTCTTAGAGCGATATGGAAACACCATATATTTT.

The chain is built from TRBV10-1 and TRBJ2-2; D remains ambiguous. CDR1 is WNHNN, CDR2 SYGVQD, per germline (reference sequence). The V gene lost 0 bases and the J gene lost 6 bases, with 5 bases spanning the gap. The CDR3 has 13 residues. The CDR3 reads CASSESYSGELFF. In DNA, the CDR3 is TGCGCCAGCAGTGAGTCGTATTCCGGGGAGCTGTTTTTT.

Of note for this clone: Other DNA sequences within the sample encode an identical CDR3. The chain's CDR3 is CASSPDRNTGELFF. The CDR3 DNA reads as TGTGCCAGCTCACCGGACAGGAACACCGGGGAGCTGTTTTTT. This chain uses TRBV18 with TRBJ2-2; a possible D gene is TRBD1 (6 bases). V shed 3 bases and J shed 1 base, with 6 bases lying between them. The CDR3 extends over 14 amino acids. Germline V gene data show CDR1 as KGHSH and CDR2 as LQKENI.

In DNA, the CDR3 is TGTGCCAGCAGCAAAAAAATCGGTGCGGCAGCAGCTAACTATGGCTACACCTTC. This encodes CASSKKIGAAAANYGYTF. This chain joins TRBV21-1 and TRBJ1-2. TRBV21-1 corresponds to a pseudogene. This CDR3 has 18 residues.

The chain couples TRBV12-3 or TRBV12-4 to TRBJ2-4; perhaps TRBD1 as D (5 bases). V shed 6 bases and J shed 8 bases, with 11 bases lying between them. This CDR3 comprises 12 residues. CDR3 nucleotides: TGTGCCAGCAGACGTGACAGCCACATTCAGTACTTC. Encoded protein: CASRRDSHIQYF.

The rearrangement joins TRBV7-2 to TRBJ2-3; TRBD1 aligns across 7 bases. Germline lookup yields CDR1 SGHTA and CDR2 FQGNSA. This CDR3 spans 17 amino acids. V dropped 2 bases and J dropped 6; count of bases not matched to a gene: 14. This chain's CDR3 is CASSLSPAWTGSDTQYF. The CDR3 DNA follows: TGTGCCAGCAGCTTATCCCCGGCCTGGACAGGCTCGGATACGCAGTATTTT.

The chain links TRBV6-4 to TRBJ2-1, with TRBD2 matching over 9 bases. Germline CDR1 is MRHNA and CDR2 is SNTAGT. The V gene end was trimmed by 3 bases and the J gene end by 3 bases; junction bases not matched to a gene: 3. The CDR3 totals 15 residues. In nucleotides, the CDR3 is TGTGCCAGCAGTGAACGCGGGGGGGTCTACAATGAGCAGTTCTTC. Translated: CASSERGGVYNEQFF.

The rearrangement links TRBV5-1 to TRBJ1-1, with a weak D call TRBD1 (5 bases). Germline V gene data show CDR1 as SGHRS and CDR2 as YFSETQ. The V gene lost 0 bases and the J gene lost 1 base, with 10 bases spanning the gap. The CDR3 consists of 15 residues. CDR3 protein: CASSLDRKGNTEAFF. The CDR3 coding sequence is TGCGCCAGCAGCTTGGACAGGAAAGGGAACACTGAAGCTTTCTTT. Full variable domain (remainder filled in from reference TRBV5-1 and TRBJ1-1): KAGVTQTPRYLIKTRGQQVTLSCSPISGHRSVSWYQQTPGQGLQFLFEYFSETQRNKGNFPGRFSGRQFSNSRSEMNVSTLELGDSALYLCASSLDRKGNTEAFFGQGTRLTVV.

The CDR3 sequence is CASSTSTRGWGELFF. The CDR3 DNA is TGTGCCAGCAGCACCTCGACTAGAGGATGGGGGGAGCTGTTTTTT. The chain couples TRBV9 to TRBJ2-2, with a weak D call TRBD2 (6 bases). The V gene's germline CDR1 is SGDLS and CDR2 YYNGEE. V lost 4 bases and J lost 8, with 18 bases in between. The CDR3 totals 15 residues.

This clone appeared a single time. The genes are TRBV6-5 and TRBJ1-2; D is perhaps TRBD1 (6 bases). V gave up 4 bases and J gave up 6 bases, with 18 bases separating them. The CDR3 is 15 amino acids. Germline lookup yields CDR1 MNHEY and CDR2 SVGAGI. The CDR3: CASSSYTNRAHGYTF. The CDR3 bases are TGTGCCAGCAGTTCCTATACTAACAGGGCCCATGGCTACACCTTC.

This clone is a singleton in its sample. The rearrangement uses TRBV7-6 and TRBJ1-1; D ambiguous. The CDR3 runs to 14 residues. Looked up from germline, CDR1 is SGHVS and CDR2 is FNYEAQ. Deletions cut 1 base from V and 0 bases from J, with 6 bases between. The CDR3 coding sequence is TGTGCCAGCAGCTTAGGCAGTTTGAACACTGAAGCTTTCTTT. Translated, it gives CASSLGSLNTEAFF.

In nucleotides, the CDR3 is TGTGCCAGCAGACGCACAGCCTCCTACGAGCAGTACTTC. Amino acids: CASRRTASYEQYF. The chain links TRBV2 to TRBJ2-7; the D is unclear. CDR3 length: 13 amino acids. CDR1 and CDR2 (germline): SNHLY, FYNNEI. Between the trimmed V and J ends, which lost 6 bases and 0 bases, there was a span of 9 bases. Full variable domain (rest looked up from reference TRBV2 and TRBJ2-7): EPEVTQTPSHQVTQMGQEVILRCVPISNHLYFYWYRQILGQKVEFLVSFYNNEISEKSEIFDDQFSVERPDGSNFTLKIRSTKLEDSAMYFCASRRTASYEQYFGPGTRLTVT.

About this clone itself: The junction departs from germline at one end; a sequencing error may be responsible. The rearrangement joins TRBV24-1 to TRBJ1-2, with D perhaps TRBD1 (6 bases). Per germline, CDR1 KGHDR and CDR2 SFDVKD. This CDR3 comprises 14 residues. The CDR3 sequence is CAASDLQGTGGYTF. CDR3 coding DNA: TGTGCCGCCAGTGATTTGCAGGGAACAGGGGGCTACACCTTC.

The CDR3 loop is CAGGSVRGRFYEQYF. The CDR3, as DNA: TGTGCCGGTGGCTCGGTGCGGGGGCGCTTCTACGAGCAGTACTTC. This chain connects TRBV30 to TRBJ2-7; TRBD2 might be the D (7 bases). Germline V lookup: CDR1 GTSNPN, CDR2 SVGIG (reference sequence). V lost 8 bases and J 3 bases, leaving 23 bases between the germline ends. CDR3 length: 15 amino acids. The variable domain in full, with the rest retrieved from reference TRBV30 and TRBJ2-7, is SQTIHQWPATLVQPVGSPLSLECTVEGTSNPNLYWYRQAAGRGLQLLFYSVGIGQISSEVPQNLSASRPQDRQFILSSKKLLLSDSGFYLCAGGSVRGRFYEQYFGPGTRLTVT.

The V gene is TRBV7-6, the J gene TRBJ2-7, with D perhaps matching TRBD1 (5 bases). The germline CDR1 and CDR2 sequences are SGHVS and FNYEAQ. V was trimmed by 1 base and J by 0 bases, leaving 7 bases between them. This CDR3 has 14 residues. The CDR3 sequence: CASSLEQDSYEQYF. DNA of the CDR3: TGTGCCAGCAGCTTAGAACAGGACTCCTACGAGCAGTACTTC.

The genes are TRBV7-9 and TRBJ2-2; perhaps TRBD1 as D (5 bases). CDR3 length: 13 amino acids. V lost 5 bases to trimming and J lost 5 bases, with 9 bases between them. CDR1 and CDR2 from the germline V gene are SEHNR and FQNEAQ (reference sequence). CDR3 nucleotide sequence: TGTGCCAGCAGCCCCAGGGTAACCGGGGAGCTGTTTTTT. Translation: CASSPRVTGELFF.

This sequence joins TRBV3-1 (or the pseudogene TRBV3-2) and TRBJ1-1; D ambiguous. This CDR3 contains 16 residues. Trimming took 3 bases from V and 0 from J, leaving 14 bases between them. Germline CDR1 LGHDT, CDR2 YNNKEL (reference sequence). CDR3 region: CASSHNEDEVNTEAFF. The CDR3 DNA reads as TGTGCCAGCAGCCACAATGAGGATGAGGTGAACACTGAAGCTTTCTTT.

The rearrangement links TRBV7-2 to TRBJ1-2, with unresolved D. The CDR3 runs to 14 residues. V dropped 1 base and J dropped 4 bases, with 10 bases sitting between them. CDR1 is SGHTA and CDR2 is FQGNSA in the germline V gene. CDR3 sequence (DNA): TGTGCCAGCAGCTTAGAGGCGAGGGCCTATGGCTACACCTTC. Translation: CASSLEARAYGYTF.